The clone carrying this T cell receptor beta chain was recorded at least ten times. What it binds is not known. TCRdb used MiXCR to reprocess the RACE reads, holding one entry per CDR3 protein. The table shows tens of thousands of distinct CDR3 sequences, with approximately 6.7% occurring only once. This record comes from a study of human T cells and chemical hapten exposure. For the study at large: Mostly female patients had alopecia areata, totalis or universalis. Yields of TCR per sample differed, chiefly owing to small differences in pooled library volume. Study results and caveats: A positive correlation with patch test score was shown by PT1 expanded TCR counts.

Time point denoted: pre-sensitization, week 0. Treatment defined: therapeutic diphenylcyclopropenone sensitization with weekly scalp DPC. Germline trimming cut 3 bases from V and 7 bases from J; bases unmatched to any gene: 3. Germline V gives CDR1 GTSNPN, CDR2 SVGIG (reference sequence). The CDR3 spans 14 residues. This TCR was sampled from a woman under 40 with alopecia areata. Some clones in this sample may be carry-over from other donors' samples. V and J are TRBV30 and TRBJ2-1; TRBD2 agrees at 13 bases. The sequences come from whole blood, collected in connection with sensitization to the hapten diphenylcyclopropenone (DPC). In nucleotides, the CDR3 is TGTGCCTGGAGCCCGGGACTAGCGGGGAATGAGCAGTTCTTC. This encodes CAWSPGLAGNEQFF.